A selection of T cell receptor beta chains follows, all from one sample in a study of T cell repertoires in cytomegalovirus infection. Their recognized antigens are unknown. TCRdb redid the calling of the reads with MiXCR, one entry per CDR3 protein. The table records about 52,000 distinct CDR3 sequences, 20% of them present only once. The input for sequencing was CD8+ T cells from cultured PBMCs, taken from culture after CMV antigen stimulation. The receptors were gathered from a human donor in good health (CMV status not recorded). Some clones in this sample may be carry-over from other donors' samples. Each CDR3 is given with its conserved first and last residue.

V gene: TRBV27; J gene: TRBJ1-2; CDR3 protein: CASSPLTAESDYAYTF
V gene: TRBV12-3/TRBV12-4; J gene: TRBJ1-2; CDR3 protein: CASSPWADGYTF
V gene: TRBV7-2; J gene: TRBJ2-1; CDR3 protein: CASSPWASDEQFF
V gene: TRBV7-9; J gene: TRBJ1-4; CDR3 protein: CASGGGKLFF
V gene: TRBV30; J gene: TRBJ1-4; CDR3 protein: CAWSPLGEKLFF
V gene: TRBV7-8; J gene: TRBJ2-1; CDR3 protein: CASSLAFGLAGGEREEQFF
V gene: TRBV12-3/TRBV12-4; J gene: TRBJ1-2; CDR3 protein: CASSFGSDGYTF
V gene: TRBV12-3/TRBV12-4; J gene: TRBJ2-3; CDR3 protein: CASKQSGWTDTQYF
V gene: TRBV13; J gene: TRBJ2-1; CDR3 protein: CASSSPGQGIYNEQFF
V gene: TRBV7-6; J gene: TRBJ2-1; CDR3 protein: CASSRTGVNEQFF
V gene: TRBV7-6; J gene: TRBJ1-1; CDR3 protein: CASRSTGGTEAFF
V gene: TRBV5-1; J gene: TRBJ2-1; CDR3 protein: CASSAGTGFNEQFF
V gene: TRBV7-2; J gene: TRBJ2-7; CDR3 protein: CASSSQGALRRVNEQYF
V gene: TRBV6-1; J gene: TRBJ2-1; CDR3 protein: CASSDLQRGGPYNEQFF
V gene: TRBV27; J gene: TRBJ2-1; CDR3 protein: CASSPLAGEYNEQFF
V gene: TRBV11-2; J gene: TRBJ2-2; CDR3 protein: CASSPSGGETGELFF
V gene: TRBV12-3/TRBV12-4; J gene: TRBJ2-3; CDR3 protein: CASRLSGGVTDTQYF
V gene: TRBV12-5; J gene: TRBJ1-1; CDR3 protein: CASGLLTGVMNTEAFF
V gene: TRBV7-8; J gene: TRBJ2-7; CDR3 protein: CASIIAQGGGEQYF
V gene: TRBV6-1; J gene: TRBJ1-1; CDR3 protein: CASNVGIYTEAFF
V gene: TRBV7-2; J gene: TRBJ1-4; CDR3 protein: CASSPIQGTNEKLFF
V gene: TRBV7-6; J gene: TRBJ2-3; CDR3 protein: CASSLARQSGPDTQYF
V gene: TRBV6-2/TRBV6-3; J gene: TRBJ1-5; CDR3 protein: CASSSPDRGNGWGQPQHF
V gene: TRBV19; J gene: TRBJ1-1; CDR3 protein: CASSSRDITVGTEAFF
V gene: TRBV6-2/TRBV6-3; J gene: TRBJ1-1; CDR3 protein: CASSYAGASTEAFF
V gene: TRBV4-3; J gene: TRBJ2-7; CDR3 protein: CASSQEGGYEQYF
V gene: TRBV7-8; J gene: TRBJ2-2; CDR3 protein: CASSPQGAGTGELFF
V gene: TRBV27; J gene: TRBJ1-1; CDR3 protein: CASSLMANTEAFF
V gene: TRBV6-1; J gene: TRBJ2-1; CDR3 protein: CASSFGGGNNEQFF
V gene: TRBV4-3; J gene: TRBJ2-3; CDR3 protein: CASSQDIDRGRQDTQYF
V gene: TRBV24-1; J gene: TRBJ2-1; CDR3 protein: CATELQGNNEQFF
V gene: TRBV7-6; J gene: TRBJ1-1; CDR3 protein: CASSLAGVLNTEAFF
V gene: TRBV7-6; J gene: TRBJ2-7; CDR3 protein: CASSVSGGRYEQYF
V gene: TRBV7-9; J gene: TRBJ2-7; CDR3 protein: CASSLAQGRNYEQYF
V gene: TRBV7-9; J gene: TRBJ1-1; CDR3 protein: CASSLARSENTEAFF